Below, 3 T cell receptor beta chains from the same sample are listed, as sequenced in a study of T cell responses to AZD1222 COVID-19 vaccine. Only in-frame clones appear in the TCRdb table, and some are missing; sequencing was by immunoSEQ multiplex PCR. The sample consists of approximately 110,000 clones, roughly 90% of them appearing once. The sample consisted of peripheral blood, taken on day 0 of AZD1222 vaccination. The receptor source for this set is an adult in good health.

DNA of the CDR3: TGTGCCAGCAGAGACCGGATGCGGGGCGGAGGCTACACCTTC. Translating it yields CASRDRMRGGGYTF. The rearrangement joins TRBV6-5 to TRBJ1-2, with TRBD1 as a possible D gene (5 bases). Germline V lookup: CDR1 MNHEY, CDR2 SVGAGI. Trimming cost V 6 bases and J 8 bases, with 19 bases left between them. This CDR3 comprises 14 residues.

V is TRBV9 and J is TRBJ1-5; D unresolved. V was clipped by 1 base and J by 5 bases, with 10 bases between them. CDR3 length: 14 amino acids. Germline loops: CDR1 SGDLS, CDR2 YYNGEE. The CDR3 spells CASSVSQGYQPQHF. The CDR3 nucleotides are TGTGCCAGCAGCGTATCTCAAGGCTATCAGCCCCAGCATTTT. Complete variable domain (other parts from reference TRBV9 and TRBJ1-5): DSGVTQTPKHLITATGQRVTLRCSPRSGDLSVYWYQQSLDQGLQFLIQYYNGEERAKGNILERFSAQQFPDLHSELNLSSLELGDSALYFCASSVSQGYQPQHFGDGTRLSIL.

The chain joins TRBV10-3 to TRBJ1-4; the D gene is possibly TRBD1 (6 bases). The CDR3 consists of 13 residues. Looked up from germline, CDR1 is ENHRY and CDR2 is SYGVKD. V gave up 10 bases and J gave up 1 base, with 10 bases separating them. In DNA form, the CDR3 reads TGTGCCACCAAACAGGGAACTAATGAAAAACTGTTTTTT. It encodes CATKQGTNEKLFF.